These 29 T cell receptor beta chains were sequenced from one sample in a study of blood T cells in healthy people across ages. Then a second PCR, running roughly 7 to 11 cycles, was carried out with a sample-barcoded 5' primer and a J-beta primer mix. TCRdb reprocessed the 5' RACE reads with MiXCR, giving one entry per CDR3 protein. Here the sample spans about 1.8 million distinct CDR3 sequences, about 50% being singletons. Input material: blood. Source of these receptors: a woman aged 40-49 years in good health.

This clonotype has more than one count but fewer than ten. The CDR3 is CATSRGQNYGYTF. CDR3 in DNA: TGTGCCACCAGTAGGGGACAGAACTATGGCTACACCTTC. V and J are TRBV24-1 and TRBJ1-2, with TRBD1 identical over 7 bases. Germline lookup yields CDR1 KGHDR and CDR2 SFDVKD. Unmatched junction bases numbered 2, after V lost 6 bases and J lost 2 bases. The CDR3 loop spans 13 amino acids.

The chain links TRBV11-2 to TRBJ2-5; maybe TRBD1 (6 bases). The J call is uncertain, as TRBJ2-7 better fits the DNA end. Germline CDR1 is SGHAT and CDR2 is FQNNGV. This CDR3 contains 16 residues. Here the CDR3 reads CASSLVGGGSGYEQYF. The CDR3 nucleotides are TGTGCCAGCAGCTTAGTTGGGGGCGGCTCGGGGTACGAGCAGTACTTC.

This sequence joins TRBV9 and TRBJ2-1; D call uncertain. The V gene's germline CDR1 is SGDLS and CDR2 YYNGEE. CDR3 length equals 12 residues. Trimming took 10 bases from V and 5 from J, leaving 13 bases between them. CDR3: CAGSGSNNEQFF. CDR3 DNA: TGTGCCGGGTCCGGTTCTAACAATGAGCAGTTCTTC.

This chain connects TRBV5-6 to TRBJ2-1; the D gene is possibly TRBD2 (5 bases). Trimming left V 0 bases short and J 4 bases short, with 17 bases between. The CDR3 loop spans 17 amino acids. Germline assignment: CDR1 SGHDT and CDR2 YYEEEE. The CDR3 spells CASSLDVGLRGYNEQFF. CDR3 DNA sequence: TGTGCCAGCAGCTTGGATGTGGGCCTCAGAGGGTACAATGAGCAGTTCTTC.

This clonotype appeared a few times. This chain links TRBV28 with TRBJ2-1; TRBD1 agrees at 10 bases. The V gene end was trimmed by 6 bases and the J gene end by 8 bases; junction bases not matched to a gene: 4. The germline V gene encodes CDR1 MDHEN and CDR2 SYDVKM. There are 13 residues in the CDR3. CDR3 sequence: CASRMGQGYEQFF. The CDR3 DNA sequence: TGTGCCAGCAGGATGGGACAGGGGTATGAGCAGTTCTTC.

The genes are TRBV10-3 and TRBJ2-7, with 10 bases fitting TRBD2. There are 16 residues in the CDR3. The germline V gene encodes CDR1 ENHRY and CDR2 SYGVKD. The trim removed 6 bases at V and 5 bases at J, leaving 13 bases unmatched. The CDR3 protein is CAIREALASGGHEQYF. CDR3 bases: TGTGCCATCAGGGAGGCTCTGGCTAGCGGGGGACACGAGCAGTACTTC.

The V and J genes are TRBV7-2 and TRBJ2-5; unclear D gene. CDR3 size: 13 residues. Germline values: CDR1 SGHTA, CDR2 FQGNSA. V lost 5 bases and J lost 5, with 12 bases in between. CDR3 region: CASSGRPEETQYF. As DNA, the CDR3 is TGTGCCAGCAGCGGAAGACCTGAGGAGACCCAGTACTTC.

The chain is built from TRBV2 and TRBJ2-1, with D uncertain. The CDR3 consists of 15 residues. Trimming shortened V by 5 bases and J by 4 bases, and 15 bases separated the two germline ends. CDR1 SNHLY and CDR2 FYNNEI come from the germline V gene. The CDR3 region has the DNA TGTGCCAGCAGTAGGAGCGAGCCTTCATACAATGAGCAGTTCTTC. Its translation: CASSRSEPSYNEQFF. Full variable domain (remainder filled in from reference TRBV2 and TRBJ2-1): EPEVTQTPSHQVTQMGQEVILRCVPISNHLYFYWYRQILGQKVEFLVSFYNNEISEKSEIFDDQFSVERPDGSNFTLKIRSTKLEDSAMYFCASSRSEPSYNEQFFGPGTRLTVL.

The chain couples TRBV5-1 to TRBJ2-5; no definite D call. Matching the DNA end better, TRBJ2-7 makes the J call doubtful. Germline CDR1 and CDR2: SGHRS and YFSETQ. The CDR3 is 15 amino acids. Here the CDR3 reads CASSRTSVDSYEQYF. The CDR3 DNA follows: TGCGCCAGCAGCCGCACGTCAGTCGACTCCTACGAGCAGTACTTC.

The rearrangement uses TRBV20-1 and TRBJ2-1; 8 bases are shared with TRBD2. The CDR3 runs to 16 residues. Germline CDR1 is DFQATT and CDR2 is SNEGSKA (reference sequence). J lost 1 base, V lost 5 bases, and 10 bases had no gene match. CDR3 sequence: CSAPALAGSSYNEQFF. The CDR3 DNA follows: TGCAGTGCTCCCGCATTAGCGGGATCTTCCTACAATGAGCAGTTCTTC.

The CDR3 loop reads CASSLLRPGQKILNNEQFF. CDR3 coding DNA: TGTGCCAGCAGCTTACTACGGCCAGGGCAAAAGATTCTCAACAATGAGCAGTTCTTC. V usage is TRBV11-1 and J usage is TRBJ2-1; D may be TRBD1 (5 bases). Germline assignment: CDR1 SGHAT and CDR2 FQDESV (reference sequence). Trimming took 2 bases from V and 5 from J, leaving 25 bases between them. There are 19 residues in the CDR3.

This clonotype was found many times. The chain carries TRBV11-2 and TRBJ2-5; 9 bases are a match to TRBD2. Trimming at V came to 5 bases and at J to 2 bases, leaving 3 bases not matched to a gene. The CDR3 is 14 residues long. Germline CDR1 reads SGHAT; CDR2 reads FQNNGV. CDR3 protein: CASSVTSGQETQYF. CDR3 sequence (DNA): TGTGCCAGCAGCGTGACTAGCGGTCAAGAGACCCAGTACTTC.

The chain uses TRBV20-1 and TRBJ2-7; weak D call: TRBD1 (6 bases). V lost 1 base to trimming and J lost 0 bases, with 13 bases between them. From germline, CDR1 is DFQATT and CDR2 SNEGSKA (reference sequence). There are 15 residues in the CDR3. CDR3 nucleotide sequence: TGCAGTGCTAGAGGGTTGATAGGGGGCTCCTACGAGCAGTACTTC. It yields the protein CSARGLIGGSYEQYF.

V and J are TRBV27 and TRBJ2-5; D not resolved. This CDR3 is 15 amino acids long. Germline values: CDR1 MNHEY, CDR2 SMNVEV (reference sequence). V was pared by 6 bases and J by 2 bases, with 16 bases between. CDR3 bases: TGTGCCAGCAGCCCAAACCGGCAGATACAAGAGACCCAGTACTTC. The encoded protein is CASSPNRQIQETQYF.

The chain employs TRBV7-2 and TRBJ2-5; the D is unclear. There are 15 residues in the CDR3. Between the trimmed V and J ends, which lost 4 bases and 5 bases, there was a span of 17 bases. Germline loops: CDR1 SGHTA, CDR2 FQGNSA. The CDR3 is CASSSTLDAHETQYF. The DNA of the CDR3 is TGTGCCAGCAGCTCAACTCTGGACGCGCATGAGACCCAGTACTTC.

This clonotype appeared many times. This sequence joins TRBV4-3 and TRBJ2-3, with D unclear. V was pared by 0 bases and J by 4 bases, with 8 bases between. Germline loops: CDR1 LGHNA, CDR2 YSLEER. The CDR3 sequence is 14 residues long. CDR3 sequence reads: CASSQDRVADTQYF. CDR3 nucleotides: TGCGCCAGCAGCCAAGATCGGGTAGCAGATACGCAGTATTTT.

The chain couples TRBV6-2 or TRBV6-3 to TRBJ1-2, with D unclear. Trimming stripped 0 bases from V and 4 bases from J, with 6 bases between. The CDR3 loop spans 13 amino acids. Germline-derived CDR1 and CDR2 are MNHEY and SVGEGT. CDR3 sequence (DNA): TGTGCCAGCAGTTACTCGATTTCCTATGGCTACACCTTC. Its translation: CASSYSISYGYTF.

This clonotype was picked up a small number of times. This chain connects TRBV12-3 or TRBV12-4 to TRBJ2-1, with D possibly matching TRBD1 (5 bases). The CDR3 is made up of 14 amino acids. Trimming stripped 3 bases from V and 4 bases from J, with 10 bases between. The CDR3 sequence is CASSLLGVYNEQFF. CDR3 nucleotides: TGTGCCAGCAGTTTGCTAGGGGTTTACAATGAGCAGTTCTTC.

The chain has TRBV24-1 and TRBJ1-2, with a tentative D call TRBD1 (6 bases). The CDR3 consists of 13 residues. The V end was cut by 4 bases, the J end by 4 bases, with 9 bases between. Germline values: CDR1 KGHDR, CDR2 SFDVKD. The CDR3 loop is CATSDRGFYGYTF. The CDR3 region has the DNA TGTGCCACCAGTGACAGGGGATTCTATGGCTACACCTTC.

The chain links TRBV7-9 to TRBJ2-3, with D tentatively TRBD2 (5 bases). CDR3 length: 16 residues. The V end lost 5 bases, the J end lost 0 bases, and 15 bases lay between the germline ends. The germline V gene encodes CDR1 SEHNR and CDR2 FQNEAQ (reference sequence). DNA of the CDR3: TGTGCCAGCAGCCTACCCCACGAGGGTAGCACAGATACGCAGTATTTT. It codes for CASSLPHEGSTDTQYF.

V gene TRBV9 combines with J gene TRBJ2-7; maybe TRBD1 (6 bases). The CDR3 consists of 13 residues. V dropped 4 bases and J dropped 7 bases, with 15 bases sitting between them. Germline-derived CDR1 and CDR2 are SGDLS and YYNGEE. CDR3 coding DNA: TGTGCCAGCAGCACCTCCGGGACAAAGGAGCAGTACTTC. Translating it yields CASSTSGTKEQYF.

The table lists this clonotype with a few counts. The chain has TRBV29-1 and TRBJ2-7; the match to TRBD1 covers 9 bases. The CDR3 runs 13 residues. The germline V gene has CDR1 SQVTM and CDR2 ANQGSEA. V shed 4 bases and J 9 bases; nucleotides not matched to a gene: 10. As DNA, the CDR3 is TGCAGCGTTGTAGAGACAGGGGGAGATCTGCAGTACTTC. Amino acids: CSVVETGGDLQYF.

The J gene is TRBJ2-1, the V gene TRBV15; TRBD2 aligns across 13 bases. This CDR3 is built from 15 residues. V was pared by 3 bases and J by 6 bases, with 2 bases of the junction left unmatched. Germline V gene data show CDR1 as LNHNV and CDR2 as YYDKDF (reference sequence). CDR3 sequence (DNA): TGTGCCACCAGCAGTGGACTAGCGGGGGTCAATGAGCAGTTCTTC. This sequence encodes CATSSGLAGVNEQFF.

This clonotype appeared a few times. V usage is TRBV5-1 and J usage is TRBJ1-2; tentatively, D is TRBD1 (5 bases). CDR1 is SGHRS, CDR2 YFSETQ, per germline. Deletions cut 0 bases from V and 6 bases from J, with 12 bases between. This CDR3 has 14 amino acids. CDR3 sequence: CASSLVTEGHGYTF. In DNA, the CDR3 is TGCGCCAGCAGCTTGGTGACAGAAGGTCATGGCTACACCTTC.

The CDR3 region has the DNA TGCAGCGTTGCGCCGGGACAGAAACCCTACGAGCAGTACTTC. Its translation: CSVAPGQKPYEQYF. The chain has TRBV29-1 and TRBJ2-7; TRBD1 agrees at 7 bases. The CDR3 spans 14 residues. Unmatched junction bases numbered 8, after V lost 4 bases and J lost 2 bases. Germline V CDR1 and CDR2: SQVTM, ANQGSEA.

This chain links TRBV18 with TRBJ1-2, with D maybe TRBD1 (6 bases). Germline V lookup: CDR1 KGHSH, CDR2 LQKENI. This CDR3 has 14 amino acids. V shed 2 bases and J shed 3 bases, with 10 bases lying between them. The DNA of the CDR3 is TGTGCCAGCTCACCAACGCGACAGGACTATGGCTACACCTTC. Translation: CASSPTRQDYGYTF.

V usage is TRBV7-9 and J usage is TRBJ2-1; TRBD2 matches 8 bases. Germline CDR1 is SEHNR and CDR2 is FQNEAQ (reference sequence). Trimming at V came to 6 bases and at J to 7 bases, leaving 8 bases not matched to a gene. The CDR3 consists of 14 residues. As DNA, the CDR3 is TGTGCCAGCAGTGCTCCGGGACTAGTAAATGAGCAGTTCTTC. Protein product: CASSAPGLVNEQFF.

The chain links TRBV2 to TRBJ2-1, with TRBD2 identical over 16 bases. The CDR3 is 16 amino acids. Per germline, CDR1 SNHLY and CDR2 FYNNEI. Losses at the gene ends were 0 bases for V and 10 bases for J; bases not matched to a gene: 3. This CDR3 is CASSEAPGLAGGEQFF. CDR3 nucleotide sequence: TGTGCCAGCAGTGAAGCACCGGGACTAGCGGGGGGGGAGCAGTTCTTC.

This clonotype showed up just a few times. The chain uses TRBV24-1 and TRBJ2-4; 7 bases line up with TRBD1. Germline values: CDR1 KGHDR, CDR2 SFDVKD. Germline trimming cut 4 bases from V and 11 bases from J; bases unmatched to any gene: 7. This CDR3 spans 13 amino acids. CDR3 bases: TGTGCCACCAGTGACTCTCTCGGACAGGTTCAGTACTTC. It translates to CATSDSLGQVQYF.